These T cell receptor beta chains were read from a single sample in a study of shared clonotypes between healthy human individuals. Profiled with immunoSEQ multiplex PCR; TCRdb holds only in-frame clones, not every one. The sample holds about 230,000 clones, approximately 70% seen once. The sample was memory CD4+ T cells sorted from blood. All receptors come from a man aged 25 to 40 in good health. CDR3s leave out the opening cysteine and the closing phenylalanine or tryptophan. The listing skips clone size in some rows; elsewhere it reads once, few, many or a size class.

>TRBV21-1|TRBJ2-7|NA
ASSKAPAGGIVYEQY
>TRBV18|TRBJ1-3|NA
ASSPGTEGNTIY
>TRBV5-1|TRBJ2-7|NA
ASSLGGGYEQY
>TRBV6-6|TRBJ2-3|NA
ASKGQGPDTQY
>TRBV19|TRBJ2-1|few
ASSPTRLDNEQF
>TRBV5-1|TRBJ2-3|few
ASSLGWADTQY
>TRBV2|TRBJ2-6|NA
ASSDHGTGTSGANVLT
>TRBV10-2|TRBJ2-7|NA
ATGRMGEQY
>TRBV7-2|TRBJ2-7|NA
ASRRGGRPYEQY
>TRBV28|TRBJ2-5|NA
ASSLVGIQETQY
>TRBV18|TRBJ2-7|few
ASSLNYEQY
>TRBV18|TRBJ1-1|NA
ASSPMRGMNTEAF
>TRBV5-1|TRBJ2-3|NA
ASSRGLAGPDTQY
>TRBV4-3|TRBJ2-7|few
ASSQDVTSYEQY
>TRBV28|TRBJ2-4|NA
ASSSDRPIQY
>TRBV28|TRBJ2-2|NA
ASGTTNTGELF
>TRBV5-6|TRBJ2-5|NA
ASSLSGTVLETQY
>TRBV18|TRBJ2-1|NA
ASSPESSYNEQF
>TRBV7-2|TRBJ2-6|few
ASSSITGANVLT
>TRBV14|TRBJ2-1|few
ASSQLPLGEQF
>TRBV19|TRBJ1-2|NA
ASSIEDSRNPLRNYGYT
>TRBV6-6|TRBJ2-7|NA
ASRGRTGAYEQY
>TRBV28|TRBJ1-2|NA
ASSLFGYNYGYT
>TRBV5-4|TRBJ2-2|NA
ASSFEFTTGELF
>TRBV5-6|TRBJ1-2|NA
ASSLWGSPNNYGYT